Following are 13 T cell receptor beta chains from one sample sequenced in a study of T cells in Graves' hyperthyroidism and ophthalmopathy. Amplified TCR beta CDR3 regions derived from RNA transcripts. The HTBI set primed first-round TCR CDR3 RT-PCR. TCRdb reprocessed the multiplex PCR reads with MiXCR, giving one entry per CDR3 protein. The sample includes fewer than 900,000 distinct CDR3 sequences, roughly 15% of them seen just once. The sequenced sample consisted of blood. The receptors come from a man between 18 and 35 years old with Graves' hyperthyroidism.

This clonotype was found many times. The chain uses TRBV12-3 or TRBV12-4 and TRBJ2-1; the D gene is possibly TRBD2 (6 bases). CDR3 length equals 14 residues. Trimming stripped 5 bases from V and 6 bases from J, with 14 bases between. The CDR3 loop is CASSERGTANEQFF. CDR3 nucleotide sequence: TGTGCCAGCAGTGAACGCGGGACTGCCAATGAGCAGTTCTTC.

V gene TRBV20-1 combines with J gene TRBJ1-6; TRBD1 is a possible D gene (5 bases). The germline CDR1 and CDR2 sequences are DFQATT and SNEGSKA (reference sequence). V lost 1 base, J lost 0 bases, and 16 bases lay in between. The CDR3 is made up of 18 amino acids. The CDR3 DNA reads as TGCAGTGCTAGAGTGAGGCAGGGTAGGAGCTCCTATAATTCACCCCTCCACTTT. This translates into CSARVRQGRSSYNSPLHF.

This clonotype showed up just a few times. The chain recombines TRBV3-1 with TRBJ2-1, with a tentative D call TRBD2 (5 bases). Trimming removed 0 bases at V and 0 bases at J, with 12 bases between. The germline CDR1 and CDR2 sequences are LGHDT and YNNKEL (reference sequence). The CDR3 consists of 17 residues. In nucleotides, the CDR3 is TGTGCCAGCAGCCAAGATCCGGGGAGCACCTCCTACAATGAGCAGTTCTTC. Translated: CASSQDPGSTSYNEQFF.

The chain has TRBV6-2 or TRBV6-3 and TRBJ1-1; weak D call: TRBD1 (6 bases). The CDR3 is 15 residues long. V shed 6 bases and J shed 4 bases, with 18 bases lying between them. Germline V CDR1 and CDR2: MNHEY, SVGEGT. In nucleotides, the CDR3 is TGTGCCAGCAGCCACCCTCAGGGGCCTATCACTGAAGCTTTCTTT. It is translated as CASSHPQGPITEAFF.

V usage is TRBV20-1 and J usage is TRBJ2-5; D gene ambiguous. Trimming left V 6 bases short and J 3 bases short, with 5 bases between. The CDR3 runs to 10 residues. Germline V gene sequence: CDR1 DFQATT, CDR2 SNEGSKA (reference sequence). The CDR3 region has the DNA TGCAGTGCCCTAAAAGAGACCCAGTACTTC. The encoded protein is CSALKETQYF.

This clonotype was detected ten times or more. V is TRBV5-1 and J is TRBJ1-6; no definite D call. CDR1 SGHRS and CDR2 YFSETQ come from the germline V gene. Trimming removed 0 bases at V and 9 bases at J, with 7 bases between. The length of the CDR3 is 13 residues. The chain's CDR3 is CASSLAVGSPLHF. The CDR3, as DNA: TGCGCCAGCAGCTTGGCCGTAGGTTCACCCCTCCACTTT.

The V call is TRBV25-1, the J call TRBJ2-2; D assignment may be TRBD1 or TRBD2 (5 bases each). The CDR3 covers 14 residues. V lost 0 bases, J lost 4 bases, and 6 bases lay in between. Looked up from germline, CDR1 is MGHDK and CDR2 is SYGVNS. CDR3 sequence: CASSEYGGTGELFF. The CDR3 DNA follows: TGTGCCAGCAGTGAATATGGGGGCACCGGGGAGCTGTTTTTT.

The chain combines TRBV28 with TRBJ1-2, with unresolved D. The CDR3 covers 16 residues. CDR1 is MDHEN and CDR2 is SYDVKM in the germline V gene. Trimming removed 6 bases at V and 1 base at J, with 18 bases between. The DNA of the CDR3 is TGTGCCAGCAGCCAACCCTGGGATACGATTAACTATGGCTACACCTTC. Its translation is CASSQPWDTINYGYTF.

This clonotype was seen a handful of times. The chain combines TRBV24-1 with TRBJ2-1; D gene ambiguous. The V and J ends lost 5 bases and 5 bases respectively, with 12 bases between them. This CDR3 region has 14 residues. CDR1 and CDR2 (germline): KGHDR, SFDVKD. CDR3 protein: CATSGSLGNNEQFF. CDR3 DNA sequence: TGTGCCACCAGTGGCTCGTTGGGGAACAATGAGCAGTTCTTC.

The rearrangement uses TRBV6-5 and TRBJ1-1, with no clear D. The V gene's germline CDR1 is MNHEY and CDR2 SVGAGI. Trimming left V 4 bases short and J 1 base short, with 10 bases between. This CDR3 region has 14 residues. In nucleotides, the CDR3 is TGTGCCAGCAGTTCCACGGACTGGAACACTGAAGCTTTCTTT. Translated, it gives CASSSTDWNTEAFF.

The rearrangement joins TRBV4-1 to TRBJ2-3, with 7 bases that match TRBD2. Trimming at V came to 2 bases and at J to 3 bases, leaving 8 bases not matched to a gene. This CDR3 contains 16 residues. Germline CDR1 is MGHRA and CDR2 is YSYEKL. This chain's CDR3 is CASSQTGGLLTDTQYF. The CDR3, as DNA: TGCGCCAGCAGCCAAACGGGGGGACTACTTACAGATACGCAGTATTTT.

This clonotype was picked up a small number of times. J is TRBJ1-5 and V is TRBV6-2 or TRBV6-3; no reliable D call. This CDR3 has 12 residues. The V and J ends lost 2 bases and 7 bases respectively, with 6 bases between them. Germline V gives CDR1 MNHEY, CDR2 SVGEGT. The CDR3 loop reads CASSYREQPQHF. The DNA of the CDR3 is TGTGCCAGCAGTTACAGGGAACAGCCCCAGCATTTT.

The sample holds a few counts of this clonotype. The genes are TRBV28 and TRBJ1-5; 8 bases align to TRBD1. Germline V lookup: CDR1 MDHEN, CDR2 SYDVKM. CDR3 size: 16 residues. V trimming: 4 bases; J trimming: 2 bases; junction bases outside the gene matches: 7. The CDR3 spells CASSSPDRGGNQPQHF. The CDR3 coding sequence is TGTGCCAGCAGTTCGCCAGACAGGGGCGGCAATCAGCCCCAGCATTTT.